The clone carrying this T cell receptor beta chain came up a few times. No antigen is known for it. From 5'RACE with constant-segment primers came TCR alpha and TCR beta cDNA libraries that carried sample barcodes and UMIs. TCRdb re-analysed the 5' RACE reads in MiXCR, keeping a single row per CDR3 protein. The sample comprises 50,000 to 70,000 distinct CDR3 sequences, 12% of which are singletons, and around a quarter rests with the top ten. The sample comes from a study of T-cell memory formation after mild COVID-19. As for the study in general: Among the donors, TCR clusters were largely specific to each donor. Points from the study as a whole: Later expanders leaned CD4+, whereas clones that contracted between day 15 and 85 were balanced CD4/CD8. Certain responding clones were present in pre-infection memory, suggesting participation of cross-reactive memory.

CDR1 is MNHNY, CDR2 SVGAGI, per germline (reference sequence). The CDR3 consists of 17 residues. The V and J ends lost 2 bases and 2 bases respectively, with 16 bases between them. The V and J genes are TRBV6-6 and TRBJ1-3; perhaps TRBD1 as D (6 bases). Sequencing was done on a sample of PBMCs or a T cell subset sorted from them (not recorded which). This TCR was sampled from a man aged 18 to 29 who had mild COVID-19 (a few samples of this study predate the infection). Cell type and time point are not known. The CDR3 DNA reads as TGTGCCAGCAGTTACGGGTTAGACAGGATGGCTGGAAACACCATATATTTT. Its translation: CASSYGLDRMAGNTIYF.